This T cell receptor (beta chain) stems from a study of shared clonotypes between healthy human individuals. For the study at large: A donor's plate count was three for CD4 naive and three for CD4 memory; CD8 naive had two and CD8 memory one. Study-level points and caveats: Across subsets, estimated richness was generally greater for naive than for memory populations. Among non-shared clonotypes, generation probabilities were lower than among those shared by all four donors.

Remarks on this clone: The antigen is unknown.

Repertoires were generated with immunoSEQ multiplex PCR, while TCRdb's copy carries only in-frame clones and drops some. Of around 1.9 million clones listed, 90% to 95% are singletons. Naive-designated CD8 cells lacked CD45RO, were positively enriched for CCR7, and omitted terminally differentiated effector memory CD45RA+ cells. The V gene lost 4 bases and the J gene lost 7 bases, with 23 bases spanning the gap. This CDR3 spans 17 amino acids. CDR1 is MNHEY and CDR2 is SMNVEV in the germline V gene (reference sequence). This sequence was found in a man aged 18 to 29 in good health. Some clones in this sample may be carry-over from other donors' samples. Input material: naive CD8+ T cells from PBMCs. The V and J genes are TRBV27 and TRBJ2-1, with D tentatively TRBD2 (6 bases). The CDR3 protein is CASSSLSSRGVGNEQFF. The CDR3 DNA reads as TGTGCCAGCAGTTCCCTTTCATCTCGCGGGGTGGGTAATGAGCAGTTCTTC.